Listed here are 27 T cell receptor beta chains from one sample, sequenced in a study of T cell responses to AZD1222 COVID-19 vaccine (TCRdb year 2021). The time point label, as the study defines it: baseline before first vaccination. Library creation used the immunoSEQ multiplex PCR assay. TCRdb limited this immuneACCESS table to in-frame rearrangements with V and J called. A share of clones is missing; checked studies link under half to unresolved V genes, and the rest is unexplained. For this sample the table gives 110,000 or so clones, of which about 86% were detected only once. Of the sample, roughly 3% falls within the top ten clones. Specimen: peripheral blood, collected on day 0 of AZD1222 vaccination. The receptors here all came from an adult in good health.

CDR3 sequence reads: CAWSINRASTEAFF. As DNA, the CDR3 is TGTGCCTGGAGTATAAACAGGGCTTCGACTGAAGCTTTCTTT. J is TRBJ1-1 and V is TRBV30; D might be TRBD1 (6 bases). From germline, CDR1 is GTSNPN and CDR2 SVGIG (reference sequence). The CDR3 totals 14 residues. Trimming took off 2 bases at V and 5 bases at J, with 15 bases between the two ends.

CDR3 protein: CASSLAEWEQYF. As DNA, the CDR3 is TGCGCCAGCAGCCTAGCGGAGTGGGAGCAGTACTTC. This rearrangement joins TRBV5-1 to TRBJ2-7; 7 nucleotides align to TRBD2. Germline-derived CDR1 and CDR2 are SGHRS and YFSETQ. The CDR3 covers 12 residues. The V gene end was trimmed by 4 bases and the J gene end by 7 bases; junction bases not matched to a gene: 5.

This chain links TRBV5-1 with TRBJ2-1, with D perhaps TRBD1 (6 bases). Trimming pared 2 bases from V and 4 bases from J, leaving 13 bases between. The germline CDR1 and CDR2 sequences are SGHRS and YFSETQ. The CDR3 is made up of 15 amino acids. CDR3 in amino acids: CASSFRGPEYNEQFF. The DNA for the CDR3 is TGCGCCAGCAGCTTCAGGGGTCCGGAATACAATGAGCAGTTCTTC.

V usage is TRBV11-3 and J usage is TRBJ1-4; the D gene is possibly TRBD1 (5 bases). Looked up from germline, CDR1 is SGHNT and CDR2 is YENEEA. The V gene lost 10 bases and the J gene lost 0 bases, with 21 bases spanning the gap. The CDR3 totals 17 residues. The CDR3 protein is CATCGGKAPATNEKLFF. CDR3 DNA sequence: TGTGCCACTTGCGGGGGGAAGGCCCCCGCAACTAATGAAAAACTGTTTTTT.

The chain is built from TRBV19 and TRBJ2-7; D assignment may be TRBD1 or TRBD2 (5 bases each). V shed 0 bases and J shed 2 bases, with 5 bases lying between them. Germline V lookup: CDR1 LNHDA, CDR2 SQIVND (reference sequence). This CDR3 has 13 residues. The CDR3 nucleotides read TGTGCCAGTAGTATAGAGGGGGCCTACGAGCAGTACTTC. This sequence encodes CASSIEGAYEQYF.

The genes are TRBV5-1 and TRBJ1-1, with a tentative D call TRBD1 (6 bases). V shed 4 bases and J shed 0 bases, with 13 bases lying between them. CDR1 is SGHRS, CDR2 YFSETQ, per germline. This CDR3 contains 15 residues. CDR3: CASSNGQTMNTEAFF. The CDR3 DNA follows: TGCGCCAGCAGCAATGGACAGACCATGAACACTGAAGCTTTCTTT.

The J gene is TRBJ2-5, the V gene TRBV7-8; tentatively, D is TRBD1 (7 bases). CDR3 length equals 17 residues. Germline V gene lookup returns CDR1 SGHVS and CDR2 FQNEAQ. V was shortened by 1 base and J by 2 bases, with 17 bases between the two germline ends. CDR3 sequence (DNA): TGTGCCAGCAGCTTAGGGGCGGGGACAGACCTACAAGAGACCCAGTACTTC. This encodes CASSLGAGTDLQETQYF.

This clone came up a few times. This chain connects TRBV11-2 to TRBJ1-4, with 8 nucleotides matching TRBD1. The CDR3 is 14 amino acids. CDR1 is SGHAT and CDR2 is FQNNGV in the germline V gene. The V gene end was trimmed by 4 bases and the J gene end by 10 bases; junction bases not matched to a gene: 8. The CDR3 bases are TGTGCCAGCAGCTCCCCCCGGACAGGGCCAAAACTGTTTTTT. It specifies CASSSPRTGPKLFF.

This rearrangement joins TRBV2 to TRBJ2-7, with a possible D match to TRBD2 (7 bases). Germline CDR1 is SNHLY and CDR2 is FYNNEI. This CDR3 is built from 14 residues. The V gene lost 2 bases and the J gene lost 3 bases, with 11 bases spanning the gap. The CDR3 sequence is CASSEIGGDYEQYF. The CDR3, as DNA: TGTGCCAGCAGTGAAATAGGGGGGGACTACGAGCAGTACTTC.

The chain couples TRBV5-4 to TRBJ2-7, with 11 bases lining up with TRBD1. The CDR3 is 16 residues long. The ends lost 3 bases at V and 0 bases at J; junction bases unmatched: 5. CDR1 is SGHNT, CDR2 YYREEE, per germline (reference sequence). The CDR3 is CASSSGQGASSYEQYF. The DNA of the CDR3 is TGTGCCAGCAGCTCCGGACAGGGGGCAAGCTCCTACGAGCAGTACTTC. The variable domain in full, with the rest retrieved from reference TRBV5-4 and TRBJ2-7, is ETGVTQSPTHLIKTRGQQVTLRCSSQSGHNTVSWYQQALGQGPQFIFQYYREEENGRGNFPPRFSGLQFPNYSSELNVNALELDDSALYLCASSSGQGASSYEQYFGPGTRLTVT.

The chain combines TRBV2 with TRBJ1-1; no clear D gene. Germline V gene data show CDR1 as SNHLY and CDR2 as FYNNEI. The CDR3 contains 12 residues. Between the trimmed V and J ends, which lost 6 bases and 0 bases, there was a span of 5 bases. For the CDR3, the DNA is TGTGCCAGCAGGGCCGTGAACACTGAAGCTTTCTTT. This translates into CASRAVNTEAFF.

The CDR3 DNA sequence: TGTGCCAGCAGCGTAAAGGCTGGGACCGGGGAGCTGTTTTTT. It yields the protein CASSVKAGTGELFF. The genes are TRBV9 and TRBJ2-2; D gene unclear. Germline CDR1 reads SGDLS; CDR2 reads YYNGEE. This CDR3 comprises 14 residues. The V gene lost 1 base and the J gene lost 5 bases, with 9 bases spanning the gap.

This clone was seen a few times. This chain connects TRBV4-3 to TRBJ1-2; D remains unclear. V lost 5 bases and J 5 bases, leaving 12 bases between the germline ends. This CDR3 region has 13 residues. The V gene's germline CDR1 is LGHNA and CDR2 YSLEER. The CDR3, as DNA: TGCGCCAGCAGCTGGGGAAGGGCGTATGGCTACACCTTC. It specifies CASSWGRAYGYTF.

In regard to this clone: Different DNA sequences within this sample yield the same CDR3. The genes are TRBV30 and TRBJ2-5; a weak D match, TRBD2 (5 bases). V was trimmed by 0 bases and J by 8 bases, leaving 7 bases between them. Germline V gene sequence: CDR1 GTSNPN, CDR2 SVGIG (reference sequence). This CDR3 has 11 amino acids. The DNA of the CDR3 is TGTGCCTGGAGTGTACTAGGAACCCAGTACTTC. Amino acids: CAWSVLGTQYF. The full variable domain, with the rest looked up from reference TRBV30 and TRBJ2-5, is SQTIHQWPATLVQPVGSPLSLECTVEGTSNPNLYWYRQAAGRGLQLLFYSVGIGQISSEVPQNLSASRPQDRQFILSSKKLLLSDSGFYLCAWSVLGTQYFGPGTRLLVL.

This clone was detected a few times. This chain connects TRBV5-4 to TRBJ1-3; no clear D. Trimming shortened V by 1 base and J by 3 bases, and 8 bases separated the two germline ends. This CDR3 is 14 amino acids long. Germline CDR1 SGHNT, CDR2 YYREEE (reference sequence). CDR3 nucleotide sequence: TGTGCCAGCAGCTTGAAAGTGGGTGGAAACACCATATATTTT. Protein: CASSLKVGGNTIYF.

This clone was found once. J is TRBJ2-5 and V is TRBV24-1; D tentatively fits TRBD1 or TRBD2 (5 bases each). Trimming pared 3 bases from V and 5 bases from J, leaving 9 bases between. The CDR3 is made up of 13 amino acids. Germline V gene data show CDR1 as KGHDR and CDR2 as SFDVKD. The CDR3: CATSDGGRETQYF. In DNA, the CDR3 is TGTGCCACCAGTGATGGGGGTAGGGAGACCCAGTACTTC.

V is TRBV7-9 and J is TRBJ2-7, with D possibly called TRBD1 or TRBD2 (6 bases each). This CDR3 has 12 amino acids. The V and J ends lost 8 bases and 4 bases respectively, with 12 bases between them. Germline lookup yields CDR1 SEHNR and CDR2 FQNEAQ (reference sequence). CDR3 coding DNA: TGTGCCAGCGGGGGGCGGGGTTACGAGCAGTACTTC. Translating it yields CASGGRGYEQYF.

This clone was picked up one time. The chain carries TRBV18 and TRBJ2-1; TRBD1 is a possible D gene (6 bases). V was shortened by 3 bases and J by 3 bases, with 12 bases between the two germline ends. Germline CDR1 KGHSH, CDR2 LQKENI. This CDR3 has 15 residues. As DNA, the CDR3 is TGTGCCAGCTCACCGAACAGGGAAAGCTACAATGAGCAGTTCTTC. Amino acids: CASSPNRESYNEQFF.

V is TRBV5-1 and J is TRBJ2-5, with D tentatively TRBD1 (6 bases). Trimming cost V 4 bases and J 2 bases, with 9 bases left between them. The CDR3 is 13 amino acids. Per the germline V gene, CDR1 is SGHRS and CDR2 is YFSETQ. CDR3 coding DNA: TGCGCCAGCAGCACGGGACAACAAGAGACCCAGTACTTC. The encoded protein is CASSTGQQETQYF.

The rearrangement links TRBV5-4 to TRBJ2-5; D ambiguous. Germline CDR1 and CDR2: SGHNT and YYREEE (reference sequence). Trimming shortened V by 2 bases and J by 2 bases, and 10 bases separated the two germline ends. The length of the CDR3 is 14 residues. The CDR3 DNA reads TGTGCCAGCAGCTTTGGGCAGCAGCAAGAGACCCAGTACTTC. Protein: CASSFGQQQETQYF.

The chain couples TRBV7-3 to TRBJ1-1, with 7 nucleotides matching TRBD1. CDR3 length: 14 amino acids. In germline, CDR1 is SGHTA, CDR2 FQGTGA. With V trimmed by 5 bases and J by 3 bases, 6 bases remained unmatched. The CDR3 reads CASSPTGADTEAFF. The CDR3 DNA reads TGTGCCAGCAGCCCTACAGGGGCCGACACTGAAGCTTTCTTT.

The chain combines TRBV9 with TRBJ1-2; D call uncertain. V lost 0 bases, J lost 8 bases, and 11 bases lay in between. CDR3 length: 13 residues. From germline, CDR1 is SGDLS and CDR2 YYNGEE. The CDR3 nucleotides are TGTGCCAGCAGCGTAGATGGCGGTCGGGGCTACACCTTC. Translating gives CASSVDGGRGYTF.

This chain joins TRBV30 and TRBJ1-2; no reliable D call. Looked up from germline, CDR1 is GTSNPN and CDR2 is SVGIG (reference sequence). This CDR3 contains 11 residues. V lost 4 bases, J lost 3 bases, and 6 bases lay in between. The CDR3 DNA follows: TGTGCCTGGAACAGATACTATGGCTACACCTTC. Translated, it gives CAWNRYYGYTF.

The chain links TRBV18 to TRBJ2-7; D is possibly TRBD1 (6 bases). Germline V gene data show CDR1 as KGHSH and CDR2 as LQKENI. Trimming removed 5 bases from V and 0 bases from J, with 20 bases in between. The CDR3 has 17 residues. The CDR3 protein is CASSSRDTLYDSYEQYF. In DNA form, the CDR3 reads TGTGCCAGCTCATCCCGGGACACCCTTTATGACTCCTACGAGCAGTACTTC.

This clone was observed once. CDR3 nucleotide sequence: TGTGCCAGCAGTGAAACAGGGGGGATTTCACCCCTCCACTTT. Amino acid sequence: CASSETGGISPLHF. The rearrangement links TRBV28 to TRBJ1-6; 8 nucleotides match TRBD1. Germline assignment: CDR1 MDHEN and CDR2 SYDVKM. V lost 5 bases, J lost 9 bases, and 6 bases stayed unmatched. This CDR3 has 14 residues.

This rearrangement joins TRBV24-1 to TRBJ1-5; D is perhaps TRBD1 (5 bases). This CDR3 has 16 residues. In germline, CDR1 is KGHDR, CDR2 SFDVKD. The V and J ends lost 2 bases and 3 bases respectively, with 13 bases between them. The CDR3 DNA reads TGTGCCACCAGTGATTCCCAGGGATACGCCAATCAGCCCCAGCATTTT. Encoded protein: CATSDSQGYANQPQHF.

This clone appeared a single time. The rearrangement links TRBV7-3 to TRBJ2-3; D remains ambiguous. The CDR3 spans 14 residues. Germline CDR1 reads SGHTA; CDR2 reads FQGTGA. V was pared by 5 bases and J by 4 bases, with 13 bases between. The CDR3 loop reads CASSPWADSDTQYF. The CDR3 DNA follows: TGTGCCAGCAGCCCCTGGGCAGACTCAGATACGCAGTATTTT.